These T cell receptor beta chains were read from a single sample in a study of glioma-infiltrating T cells. TCRdb re-called the multiplex PCR reads with MiXCR, one entry per CDR3 protein. The sample includes roughly 100,000 distinct CDR3 sequences, about 37% seen only once; the top ten take about two fifths. Sequenced input: glioma tissue, nonneoplastic brain tissue, or PBMCs (not recorded which). Every receptor here comes from a human donor with low-grade glioma or glioblastoma, undergoing nonglioma brain surgery, or in good health (not recorded which). Both conserved end residues are part of each CDR3. A D gene is named only where the DNA matches it firmly. Clone size, where shown, is once, few, many, or a class for clones that have expanded.

CDR3 DNA,CDR3 protein,J gene,clone size,D gene,V gene
TGTGCCAGCAGGGAACAGGGGTTGCCTGGAAACACCATATATTTT,CASREQGLPGNTIYF,TRBJ1-3,many,TRBD1,TRBV14
TGTGCCAGCAGCTTAGGAAGACAGGTTCCTGGGGCCAACGTCCTGACTTTC,CASSLGRQVPGANVLTF,TRBJ2-6,many,-,TRBV7-9
TGCAGTGATACCAGACCAAAGGGACAGGTCGGATACAATGAGCAGTTCTTC,CSDTRPKGQVGYNEQFF,TRBJ2-1,-,TRBD1,TRBV20-1
TGCAGTGCTTTATCATCGAACAGCCCTGAAGCTTTCTTT,CSALSSNSPEAFF,TRBJ1-1,many,-,TRBV20-1
TGTGCCAGCAGATATCCACCTCCCGGGTATGGCTACACCTTC,CASRYPPPGYGYTF,TRBJ1-2,many,-,TRBV28
TGTGCCAGCAGTTCCCCAGGGACGGTTGATCAGCCCCAGCATTTT,CASSSPGTVDQPQHF,TRBJ1-5,many,-,TRBV12-3/TRBV12-4
TGCAGTGCTTCGACAGGGATTAGCAATCAGCCCCAGCATTTT,CSASTGISNQPQHF,TRBJ1-5,many,TRBD1,TRBV20-1
TGTGCCAGCAGTTACGACGAGACCCAGTACTTC,CASSYDETQYF,TRBJ2-5,many,-,TRBV6-6
TGTGCCAGCAGCTTAGGATACGGGGGTGAGAACTATGGCTACACCTTC,CASSLGYGGENYGYTF,TRBJ1-2,many,-,TRBV7-6
TGTGCCAGCAGCTCCACTGTCCTAGCGGGGGGCACAGATACGCAGTATTTT,CASSSTVLAGGTDTQYF,TRBJ2-3,many,TRBD2,TRBV11-2
TGTGCCACCTCCGGAGGGGCATCCGTCCCCTACGAGCAGTACTTC,CATSGGASVPYEQYF,TRBJ2-7,-,-,TRBV6-2/TRBV6-3
TGTGCCAGCAGGCGACCCCAGCGGGGTTACACCGGGGAGCTGTTTTTT,CASRRPQRGYTGELFF,TRBJ2-2,many,TRBD2,TRBV28
TGTGCCGGCAGCTCATCTTGGTACGAGCAGTACTTC,CAGSSSWYEQYF,TRBJ2-7,few,-,TRBV11-3
TGCGCCAGCAGTCAAAAGGTCAGGGGCAATGAGCAGTTCTTC,CASSQKVRGNEQFF,TRBJ2-1,many,-,TRBV5-1
TGTGCCAGCTCACCAAAGGAGAGCTACTACGAGCAGTACTTC,CASSPKESYYEQYF,TRBJ2-7,-,-,TRBV18
TGTGCCAGCAAACAATCCGGGACAGGGTCCTACGAGCAGTACTTC,CASKQSGTGSYEQYF,TRBJ2-7,many,TRBD1,TRBV6-2/TRBV6-3
TGTGCCAGCAGCTTCGGACAGGGGCCCTACGAGCAGTACTTC,CASSFGQGPYEQYF,TRBJ2-7,many,TRBD1,TRBV5-4
TGTGCCAGCAGCCAAGATTTAGCGGGGCATAGCACAGATACGCAGTATTTT,CASSQDLAGHSTDTQYF,TRBJ2-3,many,TRBD2,TRBV3-1
TGTGCCAGCAGTCTAACAGGGTATGCGCAGTTCTTC,CASSLTGYAQFF,TRBJ2-1,-,-,TRBV6-1
TGTGCCGTCGCGGAGACAAGCTACGAGCAGTTCTTC,CAVAETSYEQFF,TRBJ2-1,-,-,TRBV2
TGCGCCAGCAGCCCTGGACAGTTTTTGGTCTATGGCTACACCTTC,CASSPGQFLVYGYTF,TRBJ1-2,-,-,TRBV6-2/TRBV6-3
TGTGCCACCAGCGGAACTAGCGGGAGTTCCCCAGATACGCAGTATTTT,CATSGTSGSSPDTQYF,TRBJ2-3,many,TRBD2,TRBV15
TGTGCCAGCAGTGAAGCTATAGCGGGATACAATGAGCAGTTCTTC,CASSEAIAGYNEQFF,TRBJ2-1,-,TRBD2,TRBV2
TGCAGCGTTGAATTCTCCTACGAGCAGTACTTC,CSVEFSYEQYF,TRBJ2-7,many,-,TRBV29-1
TGTGCCATCAGTGATACCACTAGAGGTGAGCAGTTCTTC,CAISDTTRGEQFF,TRBJ2-1,many,-,TRBV10-3
TGTGCCAGCAGTGACCCCCGGACAGGGGCGAACTCTGGGGCCAACGTCCTGACTTTC,CASSDPRTGANSGANVLTF,TRBJ2-6,many,TRBD1,TRBV25-1